The clone carrying this T cell receptor beta chain was picked up many times. Its cognate antigen is unknown. The entry originates in a study of T-cell reconstitution after alpha-beta-depleted transplantation in children. In germline, CDR1 is SQVTM, CDR2 ANQGSEA. The CDR3 runs to 15 residues. The junction had 10 bases not matched to a gene; V was cut back by 4 bases and J by 8 bases. Study conclusions and caveats: When one year had passed after transplant, most T-cell counts and diversity came from newly produced T cells. Roughly two months post-transplant, alpha-beta T cells reportedly originated from several hundred graft clones that had expanded. In some patients, recipient T cells and intrathymic progenitors surviving conditioning explained high day-60 diversity.

Unique molecular identifiers featured in how the TCRbeta library was prepared. TCRdb passed the PCR reads through MiXCR, listing each CDR3 protein once. The sample yields 120,000 or so distinct CDR3 sequences, about 23% seen once. V is TRBV29-1 and J is TRBJ2-1, with 11 bases matching TRBD2. The sequence derives from a male patient between 2 and 10 years old who had a stem cell transplant for chronic granulomatous disease, so the T cells may come from the graft donor. The sample consisted of PBMCs, mostly from graft donor cells, taken 180 days after TCRalphabeta/CD19-depleted stem cell transplant. As DNA, the CDR3 is TGCAGCGTTGGTTTAGCGGGAGGGCCTACCTATGAGCAGTTCTTC. This codes for CSVGLAGGPTYEQFF.